This is a list of T cell receptor beta chains from one sample in a study of blood T cell repertoires in COVID-19. The protocol was immunoSEQ multiplex PCR, while the TCRdb copy is restricted to in-frame clones and leaves out a portion. The data show about 190,000 clones, approximately 79% seen once. The sample taken for sequencing was peripheral blood. These TCRs come from a woman aged 50 to 65 with acute or convalescent COVID-19. The conserved cysteine and the conserved F or W are not part of the CDR3 here.

CDR3 protein: ATSDSDRGRPGELF
J gene: TRBJ2-2
V gene: TRBV24-1

CDR3 protein: ASSPKGGTGAQETQY
J gene: TRBJ2-5
V gene: TRBV18

CDR3 protein: ASTGGGGTDTQY
J gene: TRBJ2-3
V gene: TRBV10-2

CDR3 protein: ASSLTGPYGYT
J gene: TRBJ1-2
V gene: TRBV7-9

CDR3 protein: ASSEGMGQGATEAF
J gene: TRBJ1-1
V gene: TRBV6-1

CDR3 protein: ASSLGQGDEQF
J gene: TRBJ2-1
V gene: TRBV5-4

CDR3 protein: ASRRDRDTGELF
J gene: TRBJ2-2
V gene: TRBV5-1

CDR3 protein: ASREDGTRFETQY
J gene: TRBJ2-5
V gene: TRBV19

CDR3 protein: ASTQTSGGSLHQY
J gene: TRBJ2-7
V gene: TRBV7-2

CDR3 protein: ASSIGRERNSNQPQH
J gene: TRBJ1-5
V gene: TRBV19

CDR3 protein: ASRQGGADQPQH
J gene: TRBJ1-5
V gene: TRBV28

CDR3 protein: ASLRGETQY
J gene: TRBJ2-5
V gene: TRBV2

CDR3 protein: SVVGIEAF
J gene: TRBJ1-1
V gene: TRBV29-1

CDR3 protein: ASSYSGAKETQY
J gene: TRBJ2-5
V gene: TRBV6-6

CDR3 protein: ASSEGQGPLHQPQH
J gene: TRBJ1-5
V gene: TRBV6-1

CDR3 protein: ASSTRGGGSNTEAF
J gene: TRBJ1-1
V gene: TRBV19

CDR3 protein: ASSLVDSSRGGGYT
J gene: TRBJ1-2
V gene: TRBV5-6

CDR3 protein: ASSHDRGTTNEKLF
J gene: TRBJ1-4
V gene: TRBV18

CDR3 protein: ASSYQSPYNSPLH
J gene: TRBJ1-6
V gene: TRBV6-5

CDR3 protein: ASSSTTNQPQH
J gene: TRBJ1-5
V gene: TRBV28

CDR3 protein: ASSLTQGIVNTIY
J gene: TRBJ1-3
V gene: TRBV7-9

CDR3 protein: AWDRDRGLWGEGNTIY
J gene: TRBJ1-3
V gene: TRBV30

CDR3 protein: ASSIPPLQGSNQPQH
J gene: TRBJ1-5
V gene: TRBV19

CDR3 protein: ASRLQGSDSPLH
J gene: TRBJ1-6
V gene: TRBV6-5

CDR3 protein: ASSQGSGARYEQY
J gene: TRBJ2-7
V gene: TRBV14

CDR3 protein: ASSYRGTGPNEKLF
J gene: TRBJ1-4
V gene: TRBV6-5

CDR3 protein: ASSRENKKNTGELF
J gene: TRBJ2-2
V gene: TRBV5-4

CDR3 protein: ASTVTGGQGKLF
J gene: TRBJ1-4
V gene: TRBV19

CDR3 protein: ATSDSRSRYGYT
J gene: TRBJ1-2
V gene: TRBV24-1

CDR3 protein: ATSAPGLNYGYT
J gene: TRBJ1-2
V gene: TRBV24-1

CDR3 protein: ASSYYRGSLYNEQF
J gene: TRBJ2-1
V gene: TRBV6-5

CDR3 protein: ASSSGLLNTGELF
J gene: TRBJ2-2
V gene: TRBV7-9

CDR3 protein: ASSPGQFSGNTIY
J gene: TRBJ1-3
V gene: TRBV18

CDR3 protein: ASSRETTGPSGNEQF
J gene: TRBJ2-1
V gene: TRBV7-9

CDR3 protein: ASSPSNGAQY
J gene: TRBJ2-3
V gene: TRBV19